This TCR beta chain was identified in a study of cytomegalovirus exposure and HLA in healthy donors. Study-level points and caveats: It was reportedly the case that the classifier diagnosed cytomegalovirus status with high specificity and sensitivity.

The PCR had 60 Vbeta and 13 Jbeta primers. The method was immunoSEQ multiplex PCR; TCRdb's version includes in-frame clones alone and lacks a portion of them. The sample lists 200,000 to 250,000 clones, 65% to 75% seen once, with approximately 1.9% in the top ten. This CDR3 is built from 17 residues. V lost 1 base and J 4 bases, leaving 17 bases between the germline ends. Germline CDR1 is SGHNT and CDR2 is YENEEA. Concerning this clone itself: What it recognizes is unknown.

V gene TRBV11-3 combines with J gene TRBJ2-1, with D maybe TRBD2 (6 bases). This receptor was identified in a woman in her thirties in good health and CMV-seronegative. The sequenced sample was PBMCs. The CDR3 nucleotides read TGTGCCAGCAGCTTAGGGGCCCAGCGGACTAAATACAATGAGCAGTTCTTC. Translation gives CASSLGAQRTKYNEQFF.